These T cell receptor beta chains were read from a single sample in a study of neoadjuvant anti-PD-1 for oral cavity cancer. Some clones are missing from TCRdb's copy, which holds only in-frame ones; the method was immunoSEQ multiplex PCR. The profile shows about 79,000 clones, 65% to 85% of them singletons. Sequences were derived from PBMCs, sampled before nivolumab (anti-PD-1) treatment. Receptors were obtained from a person aged 35-80 years with oral cavity squamous cell carcinoma. Both conserved end residues are part of each CDR3. A D gene is named only where the DNA matches it firmly. Size tells how often a clone was seen (once, few, many) or the class of an expanded clone, and some rows leave it out.

d_gene	v_gene	j_gene	abundance	CDR3nt	CDR3aa
.	TRBV21-1	TRBJ2-7	.	TGTGCCAGCAGCGGACGGGACAGCTCCTACGAGCAGTACTTC	CASSGRDSSYEQYF
.	TRBV5-6	TRBJ1-1	.	TGTGCCAGCAGCTTTTGGGGCAGCTGGGACACTGAAGCTTTCTTT	CASSFWGSWDTEAFF
.	TRBV27	TRBJ1-3	.	TGTGCCAGCAGTTTAGGGGGTTCTGGAAACACCATATATTTT	CASSLGGSGNTIYF
.	TRBV4-1	TRBJ2-5	.	TGCGCCAGCAGCCAGGACAGTACAGAGACCCAGTACTTC	CASSQDSTETQYF
.	TRBV7-9	TRBJ1-2	.	TGTGCCAGCAGCTTAGGGGGGGCTAACTATGGCTACACCTTC	CASSLGGANYGYTF
.	TRBV19	TRBJ1-1	few	TGTGCCAGTACCGTGAGGGGAGGAACTGAAGCTTTCTTT	CASTVRGGTEAFF
TRBD1	TRBV28	TRBJ2-7	.	TGTGCCAGCAGTTTGGACAGGGGGGCGAGCTCCTACGAGCAGTACTTC	CASSLDRGASSYEQYF
.	TRBV15	TRBJ2-6	.	TGTGCCACCGGCAGGGGCTCTGGGGCCAACGTCCTGACTTTC	CATGRGSGANVLTF
.	TRBV27	TRBJ1-5	.	TGTGCCAGCAGATACCGAGGGGGACGCAATCAGCCCCAGCATTTT	CASRYRGGRNQPQHF
.	TRBV4-1	TRBJ1-4	few	TGCGCCAGCAGGGGACCGGGACGGTATAATGAAAAACTGTTTTTT	CASRGPGRYNEKLFF
TRBD2	TRBV27	TRBJ2-2	.	TGTGCCAGCTCCTCAGCGGGAGCGAACACCGGGGAGCTGTTTTTT	CASSSAGANTGELFF
.	TRBV19	TRBJ2-1	.	TGTGCCAGTAGGGTCCAGGGACTTTTCAATGAGCAGTTCTTC	CASRVQGLFNEQFF
.	TRBV2	TRBJ1-5	few	TGTGCCAGCAGTCCAGGGGACGTTAATAGCAATCAGCCCCAGCATTTT	CASSPGDVNSNQPQHF
TRBD2	TRBV6-1	TRBJ2-1	.	TGTGCCAGCAGTGAACTTAGCGGGAGCGACGCCTACAATGAGCAGTTCTTC	CASSELSGSDAYNEQFF
TRBD1	TRBV28	TRBJ2-7	.	TGTGCCAGCAGTCCCGGGACAGGGGTTAACGAGCAGTACTTC	CASSPGTGVNEQYF
.	TRBV2	TRBJ1-5	.	TGTGCCAGCAGTGAGAGGAGCCTCTTTCTCCGAGACGGCGCGAAGCCCCAGCATTTT	CASSERSLFLRDGAKPQHF
TRBD1	TRBV15	TRBJ1-5	.	TGTGCCACCTCTGTGAGCGACAGGGTGGATCAGCCCCAGCATTTT	CATSVSDRVDQPQHF
.	TRBV14	TRBJ1-4	.	TGTGCCAGCAGCCACAGGTCTGGTAATGAAAAACTGTTTTTT	CASSHRSGNEKLFF
.	TRBV12-5	TRBJ1-1	.	TGTGCTAGTGGTGGCCCGCACGGGACTGAAGCTTTCTTT	CASGGPHGTEAFF
TRBD2	TRBV11-2	TRBJ2-1	.	TGTGCCAGCAGCCCCCCCGGGAGGGCGCTGGGGCAGTTCTTC	CASSPPGRALGQFF
TRBD1	TRBV5-1	TRBJ1-2	.	TGCGCCAGCAGCGGGACAGGGGGTGGCTATGGCTACACCTTC	CASSGTGGGYGYTF
TRBD1	TRBV30	TRBJ2-7	.	TGTGCCTGGAGTAGCAAGGCAGGGGGAAACGAGCAGTACTTC	CAWSSKAGGNEQYF
TRBD1	TRBV27	TRBJ1-2	.	TGTGCCAGCAGATCCACAGGGGGCTATGGCTACACCTTC	CASRSTGGYGYTF
.	TRBV10-2	TRBJ2-3	.	TGCGCCAGCAGTGGAGCATCCAGCACAGATACGCAGTATTTT	CASSGASSTDTQYF
TRBD2	TRBV27	TRBJ2-7	once	TGTGCCAGCAACTTAATTAGCGGGAGGGTTGACGAGCAGTACTTC	CASNLISGRVDEQYF
.	TRBV5-1	TRBJ2-2	.	TGCGCCAGCAGCTTGACGGGACACCCGAACACCGGGGAGCTGTTTTTT	CASSLTGHPNTGELFF
TRBD1	TRBV19	TRBJ1-1	.	TGTGCCAGTAGTGGCAGGGGGGTAGGCACTGAAGCTTTCTTT	CASSGRGVGTEAFF
TRBD1	TRBV5-1	TRBJ1-5	.	TGCGCCAGCAGTTGGGACGGGACAGACAATCAGCCCCAGCATTTT	CASSWDGTDNQPQHF
.	TRBV7-2	TRBJ1-2	.	TGTGCCAGCAGCCGAACGAATGGGGGCGGCTACACCTTC	CASSRTNGGGYTF
.	TRBV5-1	TRBJ2-5	.	TGCGCCAGCAGCTTGGGCCCGACAGGAAAAGAGACCCAGTACTTC	CASSLGPTGKETQYF
.	TRBV19	TRBJ2-3	.	TGTGCCAGTAAGGTCGGCGGCACAGATACGCAGTATTTT	CASKVGGTDTQYF
.	TRBV25-1	TRBJ1-1	many	TGTGCCAGCAGTGATCCGAGACAGGAGAACACTGAAGCTTTCTTT	CASSDPRQENTEAFF
TRBD1	TRBV25-1	TRBJ2-3	.	TGTGCCAGCAGCACATACCGGGACAGGGGCACAGATACGCAGTATTTT	CASSTYRDRGTDTQYF
.	TRBV5-1	TRBJ2-5	.	TGCGCCAGCAGCTTGGTGCTGGTCAGGGCAACTAAGGGGGAGACCCAGTACTTC	CASSLVLVRATKGETQYF
TRBD2	TRBV5-1	TRBJ2-7	.	TGCGCCAGCAGCAGTCAACCCGGGACTAGCGGGGCGACCGACGAGCAGTACTTC	CASSSQPGTSGATDEQYF
.	TRBV6-1	TRBJ2-1	.	TGTGCCAGCAGTGAATTTCTCTCCTACAATGAGCAGTTCTTC	CASSEFLSYNEQFF
TRBD1	TRBV6-1	TRBJ1-1	.	TGTGCCAGCAGGCCGGACAGGACCCCGAACACTGAAGCTTTCTTT	CASRPDRTPNTEAFF
.	TRBV5-8	TRBJ2-1	.	TGTGCCAGCAGTTCTTTGGACTGGAGCTCCTACAATGAGCAGTTCTTC	CASSSLDWSSYNEQFF
.	TRBV9	TRBJ1-1	.	TGTGCCAGCAGCGTAGTCTCCTATCAAGGGCCAAACACTGAAGCTTTCTTT	CASSVVSYQGPNTEAFF
TRBD2	TRBV4-1	TRBJ2-1	.	TGCGCCAGCAGGGAGAGTAGCGGGGCGGGGGGGTACAATGAGCAGTTCTTC	CASRESSGAGGYNEQFF
TRBD2	TRBV7-3	TRBJ2-2	few	TGTGCCAGCAGCTTAGGAAGCGGGATGAACACCGGGGAGCTGTTTTTT	CASSLGSGMNTGELFF
TRBD1	TRBV2	TRBJ1-4	.	TGTGCCAGCAATTGGAGGGGGCGTCAGACTAATGAAAAACTGTTTTTT	CASNWRGRQTNEKLFF
.	TRBV10-3	TRBJ2-1	.	TGTGCCATCAGTGATTACACGAAAAACAATGAGCAGTTCTTC	CAISDYTKNNEQFF
.	TRBV25-1	TRBJ1-1	few	TGTGCCAGCAGGAATTCAGGGGAAGCTTTCTTT	CASRNSGEAFF
.	TRBV6-1	TRBJ2-2	.	TGTGCCAGCAGCGAAAAAGACACCGGGGAGCTGTTTTTT	CASSEKDTGELFF
.	TRBV7-2	TRBJ1-1	.	TGTGCCAGCAGCTTAAGTTACAGGGTATCGAACACTGAAGCTTTCTTT	CASSLSYRVSNTEAFF